This T cell receptor beta chain was found in a study of T-cell reconstitution after alpha-beta-depleted transplantation in children. Preparation of the TCRbeta library was carried out with unique molecular identifiers. MiXCR, run by TCRdb on the PCR reads, gives a single entry per CDR3 protein. The table shows 200,000 to 250,000 distinct CDR3 sequences, with more than 10% occurring only once. The CDR3 spans 17 residues. J gave up 3 bases and V 3 bases, and 10 bases lay outside the gene matches. Germline V gene lookup returns CDR1 SGHRS and CDR2 YFSETQ. This clonotype was counted at least ten times. The source was PBMCs from the stem cell graft donor, collected from the stem cell graft. This clonotype originated in a human donor who donated a stem cell graft to a child with acute lymphoblastic leukemia. J is TRBJ2-2 and V is TRBV5-1; 8 bases fit TRBD2. The CDR3, as DNA: TGCGCCAGCAGCTCCCTTGCCGGGAGGGCCTACACCGGGGAGCTGTTTTTT. This sequence encodes CASSSLAGRAYTGELFF.